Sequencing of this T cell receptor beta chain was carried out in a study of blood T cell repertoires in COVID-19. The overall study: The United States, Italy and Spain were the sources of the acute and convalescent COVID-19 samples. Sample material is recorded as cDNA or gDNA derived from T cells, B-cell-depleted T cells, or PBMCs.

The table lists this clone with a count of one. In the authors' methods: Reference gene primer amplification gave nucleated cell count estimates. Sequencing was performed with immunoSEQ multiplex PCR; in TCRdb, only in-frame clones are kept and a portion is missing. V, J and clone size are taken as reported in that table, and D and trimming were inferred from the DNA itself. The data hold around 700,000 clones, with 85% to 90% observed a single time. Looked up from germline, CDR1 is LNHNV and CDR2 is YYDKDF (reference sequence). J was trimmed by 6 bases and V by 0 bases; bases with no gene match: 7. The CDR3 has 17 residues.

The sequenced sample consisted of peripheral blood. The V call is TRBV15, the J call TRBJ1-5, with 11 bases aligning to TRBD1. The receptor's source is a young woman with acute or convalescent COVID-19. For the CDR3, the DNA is TGTGCCACCAGCAGAGAACAAGGACAGGGGGCGTTTCAGCCCCAGCATTTT. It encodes CATSREQGQGAFQPQHF.